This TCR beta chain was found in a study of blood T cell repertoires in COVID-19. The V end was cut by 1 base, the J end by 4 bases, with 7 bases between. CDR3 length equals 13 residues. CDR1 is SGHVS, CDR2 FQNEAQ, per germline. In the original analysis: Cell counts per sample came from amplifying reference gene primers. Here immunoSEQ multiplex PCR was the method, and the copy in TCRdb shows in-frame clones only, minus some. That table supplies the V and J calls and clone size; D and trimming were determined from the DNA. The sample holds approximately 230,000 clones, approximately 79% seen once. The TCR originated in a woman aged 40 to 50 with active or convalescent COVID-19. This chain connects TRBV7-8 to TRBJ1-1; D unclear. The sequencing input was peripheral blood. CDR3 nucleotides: TGTGCCAGCAGCTTAGGGTGGAGCACTGAAGCTTTCTTT. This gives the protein CASSLGWSTEAFF.